One sample yielded the 17 T cell receptor beta chains listed below, sequenced in a study of blood T cell repertoires in COVID-19. TCRdb's table, derived via immunoSEQ multiplex PCR, lists solely in-frame clones and lacks some. The sample records 200,000 to 250,000 clones, around 90% being singletons. The sequencing input was PBMCs or T cells enriched from blood (not recorded which). Every receptor here comes from a woman aged 45-60 years who had recovered from COVID-19.

This clone appeared a single time. This rearrangement joins TRBV11-2 to TRBJ1-5; D is perhaps TRBD1 (5 bases). Trimming stripped 0 bases from V and 0 bases from J, with 6 bases between. Germline CDR1 and CDR2: SGHAT and FQNNGV. The CDR3 spans 15 residues. CDR3 sequence: CASSLDGHSNQPQHF. As DNA, the CDR3 is TGTGCCAGCAGCTTAGATGGACATAGCAATCAGCCCCAGCATTTT. Based on the CDR3 plus reference TRBV11-2 and TRBJ1-5, the full variable domain is EAGVAQSPRYKIIEKRQSVAFWCNPISGHATLYWYQQILGQGPKLLIQFQNNGVVDDSQLPKDRFSAERLKGVDSTLKIQPAKLEDSAVYLCASSLDGHSNQPQHFGDGTRLSIL.

The chain uses TRBV29-1 and TRBJ1-1; the match to TRBD1 covers 7 bases. Germline V gene data show CDR1 as SQVTM and CDR2 as ANQGSEA. V shed 7 bases and J 7 bases; nucleotides not matched to a gene: 9. The CDR3 is made up of 12 amino acids. DNA of the CDR3: TGCAGCGCTGCACAGGGGCGAGGTGAAGCTTTCTTT. It is translated as CSAAQGRGEAFF.

This chain joins TRBV18 and TRBJ2-5, with TRBD2 matching over 7 bases. The CDR3 consists of 16 residues. Germline assignment: CDR1 KGHSH and CDR2 LQKENI. Trimming took 4 bases from V and 1 from J; bases not matched to a gene: 9. The CDR3 spells CASSLGLLATQETQYF. CDR3 nucleotides: TGTGCCAGCTCACTCGGTTTACTAGCGACCCAAGAGACCCAGTACTTC.

This clone was recorded many times. J is TRBJ2-1 and V is TRBV2; 12 positions agree with TRBD2. The J segment lost 3 bases and the V segment lost 6 bases, leaving 3 bases of the junction unmatched. CDR1 SNHLY and CDR2 FYNNEI come from the germline V gene. The CDR3 covers 15 residues. CDR3 residues: CASRELAGGYNEQFF. CDR3 sequence (DNA): TGTGCCAGCAGGGAACTAGCGGGAGGCTACAATGAGCAGTTCTTC. The entire variable domain, with the rest obtained from reference TRBV2 and TRBJ2-1, is as follows: EPEVTQTPSHQVTQMGQEVILRCVPISNHLYFYWYRQILGQKVEFLVSFYNNEISEKSEIFDDQFSVERPDGSNFTLKIRSTKLEDSAMYFCASRELAGGYNEQFFGPGTRLTVL.

This clone was observed a single time. The chain couples TRBV2 to TRBJ1-3; 8 bases map to TRBD1. There are 15 residues in the CDR3. From germline, CDR1 is SNHLY and CDR2 FYNNEI. Germline trimming cut 6 bases from V and 0 bases from J; bases unmatched to any gene: 4. In DNA form, the CDR3 reads TGTGCCAGCAGGGTAGACAGGGGCTCTGGAAACACCATATATTTT. It codes for CASRVDRGSGNTIYF.

The rearrangement joins TRBV28 to TRBJ2-1, with TRBD2 matching 8 bases. CDR3 length: 16 amino acids. The germline V gene has CDR1 MDHEN and CDR2 SYDVKM. Trimming cost V 5 bases and J 5 bases; bases outside gene matches: 11. CDR3 DNA: TGTGCCAGCAGTCCCCTCGGGGGGGGGCTTAACAATGAGCAGTTCTTC. Translation gives CASSPLGGGLNNEQFF.

The chain carries TRBV5-5 and TRBJ1-3, with a weak D call TRBD1 (6 bases). Germline values: CDR1 SGHKS, CDR2 YYEKEE (reference sequence). There are 17 residues in the CDR3. Trimming pared 1 base from V and 0 bases from J, leaving 14 bases between. The CDR3 DNA reads TGTGCCAGCAGCTTGTGGGGCCTAGGGGGCTCTGGAAACACCATATATTTT. This encodes CASSLWGLGGSGNTIYF.

This chain connects TRBV7-2 to TRBJ2-7; the match to TRBD2 covers 11 bases. The CDR3 is 15 residues long. V lost 3 bases to trimming and J lost 3 bases; unmatched junction nucleotides: 4. CDR1 is SGHTA, CDR2 FQGNSA, per germline. The CDR3: CASSFGTSGVYEQYF. In DNA, the CDR3 is TGTGCCAGCAGCTTTGGGACTAGCGGAGTCTACGAGCAGTACTTC.

The V call is TRBV6-1, the J call TRBJ2-1, with D possibly TRBD2 on 6 matching bases. The CDR3 has 17 residues. CDR1 and CDR2 from the germline V gene are MNHNS and SASEGT. The V and J ends lost 0 bases and 6 bases respectively, with 18 bases between them. CDR3 DNA sequence: TGTGCCAGCAGTGAAGCCCCTCGACTAGGGGCTTTCAATGAGCAGTTCTTC. Its translation: CASSEAPRLGAFNEQFF.

The chain links TRBV30 to TRBJ1-5; no clear D gene. The CDR3 totals 13 residues. Germline CDR1 and CDR2: GTSNPN and SVGIG (reference sequence). V was pared by 2 bases and J by 4 bases, with 9 bases between. The CDR3 reads CAWSPGWNQPQHF. Here the CDR3 DNA reads TGTGCCTGGAGTCCGGGTTGGAATCAGCCCCAGCATTTT.

In its sample, this clone was seen once. V gene TRBV6-5 combines with J gene TRBJ2-7, with 9 nucleotides matching TRBD2. With 4 bases clipped from V and 3 bases from J, the junction kept 4 bases outside the gene matches. CDR3 length equals 14 residues. Germline V lookup: CDR1 MNHEY, CDR2 SVGAGI. The CDR3, as DNA: TGTGCCAGCAGTTTCCTAGCGGGGAGCTACGAGCAGTACTTC. The encoded protein is CASSFLAGSYEQYF.

Regarding this clone: A read error is likely, as this CDR3 ends without the conserved phenylalanine or tryptophan. No DNA is shown, since the ends of the CDR3 on it are uncertain; the CDR3 is the one TCRdb lists. The J gene is TRBJ2-3, the V gene TRBV10-3; the D call TRBD1 from the table was never checked on the DNA. Per the germline V gene, CDR1 is ENHRY and CDR2 is SYGVKD. Inclusive of both ends, the CDR3 amounts to 10 amino acids. The CDR3: CAISEVWGLM.

J is TRBJ2-1 and V is TRBV6-2 or TRBV6-3; TRBD2 agrees at 8 bases. Unmatched junction bases numbered 4, after V lost 2 bases and J lost 4 bases. CDR1 and CDR2 (germline): MNHEY, SVGEGT. The CDR3 length is 15 residues. The CDR3: CASSYTSGDYNEQFF. In DNA, the CDR3 is TGTGCCAGCAGTTACACTAGCGGAGATTACAATGAGCAGTTCTTC.

The V gene is TRBV10-3, the J gene TRBJ2-3, with 11 positions matching TRBD2. Germline lookup yields CDR1 ENHRY and CDR2 SYGVKD. The CDR3 is 18 residues long. With V trimmed by 3 bases and J by 0 bases, 8 bases remained unmatched. This CDR3 is CAISDPTGTSGSTDTQYF. The CDR3 nucleotides are TGTGCCATCAGTGACCCCACCGGGACTAGCGGTAGCACAGATACGCAGTATTTT.

This rearrangement joins TRBV5-1 to TRBJ2-7; D possibly corresponds to TRBD2 (5 bases). This CDR3 contains 15 residues. V was trimmed by 0 bases and J by 4 bases, leaving 14 bases between them. Germline values: CDR1 SGHRS, CDR2 YFSETQ. Here the CDR3 DNA reads TGCGCCAGCAGCTTGGGTGGGAGCTTAGTTTACGAGCAGTACTTC. It yields the protein CASSLGGSLVYEQYF.

This chain connects TRBV6-6 to TRBJ1-1; D remains unclear. The germline gives CDR1 MNHNY, CDR2 SVGAGI (reference sequence). Trimming shortened V by 0 bases and J by 3 bases, and 11 bases separated the two germline ends. The CDR3 runs to 15 residues. The CDR3, as DNA: TGTGCCAGCAGTTACTCGAGGCAAAGCCACACTGAAGCTTTCTTT. Its translation: CASSYSRQSHTEAFF.

The chain has TRBV11-2 and TRBJ2-7; 9 positions match TRBD1. V gave up 5 bases and J gave up 2 bases; unmatched junction bases: 4. This CDR3 has 14 residues. The germline V gene has CDR1 SGHAT and CDR2 FQNNGV. The CDR3 sequence is CASSVRTGAYEQYF. CDR3 in DNA: TGTGCCAGCAGCGTAAGGACAGGGGCCTACGAGCAGTACTTC.